This T cell receptor beta chain was sequenced during a study of a mutant IDH1 vaccine in newly diagnosed glioma. Across the whole study: Vaccines began 4-6 weeks after radiotherapy alone, or with temozolomide cycles.

Trimming cost V 2 bases and J 4 bases, with 7 bases left between them. CDR1 is SGHRS, CDR2 YFSETQ, per germline. CDR3 length: 13 residues. Comments on this clone: Antigen specificity is unknown.

Produced via immunoSEQ multiplex PCR; TCRdb's table is partial and in-frame only. The data show some 47,000 clones, roughly 79% seen once. Sample time point: week 35, safety follow-up. Doses consisted of 300 ug of mutant IDH1 20-mer peptide each, paired with topical imiquimod. The V and J genes are TRBV5-1 and TRBJ2-1; no firm D call. The TCR originated in a woman in her forties with glioma. Some clones in this sample may be carry-over from other donors' samples. This specimen was PBMCs, taken from a glioma patient whose treatment included an IDH1 peptide vaccine. In DNA, the CDR3 is TGCGCCAGCAGCTTTGAGCAGTACAATGAGCAGTTCTTC. It yields the protein CASSFEQYNEQFF.